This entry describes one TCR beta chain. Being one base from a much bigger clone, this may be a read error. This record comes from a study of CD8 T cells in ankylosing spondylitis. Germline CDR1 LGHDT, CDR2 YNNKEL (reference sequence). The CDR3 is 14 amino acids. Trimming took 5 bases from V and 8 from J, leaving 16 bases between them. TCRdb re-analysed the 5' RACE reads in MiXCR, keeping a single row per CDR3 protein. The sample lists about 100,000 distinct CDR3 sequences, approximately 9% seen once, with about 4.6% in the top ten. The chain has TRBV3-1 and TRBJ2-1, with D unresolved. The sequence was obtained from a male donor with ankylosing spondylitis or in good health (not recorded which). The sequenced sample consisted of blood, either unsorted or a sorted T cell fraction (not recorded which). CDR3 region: CASSYRKSGHEQFF. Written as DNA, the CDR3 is TGTGCCAGCAGCTATAGGAAGTCTGGGCATGAGCAGTTCTTC.